This T cell receptor beta chain emerged from a study of response to subunit inactivated influenza vaccine (dated by TCRdb to 2017 to 2018). Turning to the overall study: Deep quantitative profiling of the T cell receptor repertoire was used in the study to follow responses to a trivalent subunit inactivated influenza vaccine. Overall study outcomes, separate from this receptor: The authors suggested that each seasonal influenza vaccination may recruit only a limited number of new T cells.

The library came from RT-PCR. Sequencer: Illumina HiSeq 2500. In TCRdb, the public reads were trimmed at Q25 with fastp and aligned with MiXCR, with productive beta chains retained. Rows merge per CDR3 protein into single entries with the most common DNA and genes. Across this sample there are roughly 670,000 distinct CDR3 sequences, with about 15% seen only once. Approximately 7.6% of the sample rests with the top ten. With respect to this clonotype: Which antigen it targets is not known. One base away there is no much larger clone; base qualities are not given.

The CDR3, cysteine through phenylalanine, is 13 amino acids long. Left in the record is the CDR3 DNA by itself, 39 bases read in frame from the first base. Deletion took 1 base off V and 8 bases off J, with a span of 9 bases between the germline ends. The starting material was PBMCs from blood, obtained roughly 2 weeks before vaccination. The rearranged segments are TRBV12-3 or TRBV12-4 and TRBJ2-1; too little of a D gene remains to name it. This clonotype was obtained from a man aged 50-60 years who received an inactivated influenza vaccine. Donor details come from another sample of the same person, matched by shared clones. The CDR3 region has the sequence CASSLGDRDEQFF. DNA sequence: TGTGCCAGCAGTTTAGGCGACCGCGATGAGCAGTTCTTC.